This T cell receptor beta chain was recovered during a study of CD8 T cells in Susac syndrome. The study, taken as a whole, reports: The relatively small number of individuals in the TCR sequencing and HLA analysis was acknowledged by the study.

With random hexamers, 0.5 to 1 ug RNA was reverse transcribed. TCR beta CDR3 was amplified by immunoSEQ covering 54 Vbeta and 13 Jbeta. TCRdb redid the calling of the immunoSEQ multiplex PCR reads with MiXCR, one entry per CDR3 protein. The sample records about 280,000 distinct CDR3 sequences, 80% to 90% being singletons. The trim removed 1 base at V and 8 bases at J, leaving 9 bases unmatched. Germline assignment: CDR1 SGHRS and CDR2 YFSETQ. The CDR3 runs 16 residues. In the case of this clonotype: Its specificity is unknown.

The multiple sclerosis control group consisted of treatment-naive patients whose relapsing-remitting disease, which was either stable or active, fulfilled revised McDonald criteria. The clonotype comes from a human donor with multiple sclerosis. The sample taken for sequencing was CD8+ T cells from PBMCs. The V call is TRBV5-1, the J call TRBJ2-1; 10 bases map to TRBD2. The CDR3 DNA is TGCGCCAGCAGCTTGAACCGAGCTAGCGGGAGTTATGAGCAGTTCTTC. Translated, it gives CASSLNRASGSYEQFF.